A single sample is the source of the 6 T cell receptor beta chains below, sequenced in a study of blood T cell repertoires in COVID-19. Repertoires were generated with immunoSEQ multiplex PCR, while TCRdb's copy carries only in-frame clones and drops some. The table records some 240,000 clones, approximately 81% of them present only once. The specimen was PBMCs or T cells enriched from blood (not recorded which). The receptors stem from a woman aged 50 to 60 who had been exposed to COVID-19.

The chain combines TRBV3-1 (or the pseudogene TRBV3-2) with TRBJ2-5, with D unresolved. Germline lookup yields CDR1 LGHDT and CDR2 YNNKEL (reference sequence). Deletions cut 2 bases from V and 1 base from J, with 8 bases between. This CDR3 region has 14 residues. The CDR3 here is CASSQRRPQETQYF. Here the CDR3 DNA reads TGTGCCAGCAGCCAACGGCGGCCCCAAGAGACCCAGTACTTC.

The gene calls are TRBV18 and TRBJ1-5; D may be TRBD1 (6 bases). The CDR3 has 15 amino acids. Trimming took off 0 bases at V and 4 bases at J, with 10 bases between the two ends. Per germline, CDR1 KGHSH and CDR2 LQKENI. DNA for the CDR3: TGTGCCAGCTCACCACCTGACAGGCCGAATCAGCCCCAGCATTTT. Translation gives CASSPPDRPNQPQHF.

The count of this clone is one. The chain carries TRBV5-1 and TRBJ1-3; 7 bases line up with TRBD1. There are 17 residues in the CDR3. Losses at the gene ends were 6 bases for V and 0 bases for J; bases not matched to a gene: 12. The germline V gene encodes CDR1 SGHRS and CDR2 YFSETQ. The CDR3 region is CASMESGTANSGNTIYF. The CDR3 nucleotides are TGCGCCAGCATGGAATCCGGGACAGCCAACTCTGGAAACACCATATATTTT.

The gene calls are TRBV7-8 and TRBJ2-5; D not certain. Trimming cost V 5 bases and J 1 base, with 11 bases left between them. CDR1 is SGHVS and CDR2 is FQNEAQ in the germline V gene. CDR3 length equals 14 residues. The DNA for the CDR3 is TGTGCCAGCAGCATAACAGTTGTCCAAGAGACCCAGTACTTC. Residues: CASSITVVQETQYF.

V gene TRBV5-1 combines with J gene TRBJ1-2; 9 bases line up with TRBD1. The junction had 6 bases not matched to a gene; V was cut back by 4 bases and J by 5 bases. Germline V gives CDR1 SGHRS, CDR2 YFSETQ. The CDR3 runs to 14 residues. The CDR3 loop is CASSPGTGWYGYTF. The CDR3 DNA sequence: TGCGCCAGCAGCCCCGGGACAGGGTGGTATGGCTACACCTTC.

The CDR3 coding sequence is TGTGCCAGCAGCCCGCAACAGGGAACTGAAGCTTTCTTT. This translates into CASSPQQGTEAFF. The V gene is TRBV7-6, the J gene TRBJ1-1; possible D gene TRBD1, 6 bases. The CDR3 covers 13 residues. The V end was cut by 5 bases, the J end by 5 bases, with 12 bases between. Germline CDR1 reads SGHVS; CDR2 reads FNYEAQ.